The T cell receptor (beta chain) under discussion was sequenced for a study of regulatory T cells in long-lasting Graves disease. Turning to the study itself: Less than 3 months of antithyroid drugs had been taken by newly diagnosed Graves' patients.

Both iRepertoire HTBI primers and Arm-PCR of CDR3 regions were used to build the TCR beta libraries. TCRdb recomputed calls from the multiplex PCR reads with MiXCR, one row per CDR3 protein. The sample lists fewer than 400,000 distinct CDR3 sequences, over 15% occurring once. This clonotype was found many times. CDR1 and CDR2 (germline): SGHRS, YFSETQ. This CDR3 spans 13 amino acids. V lost 4 bases and J lost 6, with 13 bases in between. Indicated time point: newly diagnosed GD, antithyroid drugs for less than 3 months. Construction of the TCR library relied on RNA isolated from PBMCs. The specimen comprised peripheral blood mononuclear cells (PBMCs), sampled at new diagnosis, from a patient treated with antithyroid drugs. The sequence came from a female donor with Graves disease. V gene TRBV5-1 combines with J gene TRBJ1-1; D gene uncertain. CDR3 amino acids: CASSPGDWAEAFF. The CDR3 region has the DNA TGCGCCAGCAGCCCTGGGGATTGGGCTGAAGCTTTCTTT.